The sequence of this T cell receptor beta chain was determined in a study of blood T cells in healthy people across ages. Comments on this clonotype: Its antigen remains unknown.

Researchers collected approximately 9.5 milliliters of peripheral blood from every single donor. Sample-barcoded 5' priming and a J-beta primer mix drove a second PCR of about 7 to 11 cycles. TCRdb fed the 5' RACE reads into MiXCR, producing one record per CDR3 protein. The data contain 850,000 to 1,000,000 distinct CDR3 sequences, roughly 50% of them singletons. Study-level findings and limits: TCR beta diversity, measured per million T cells, fell in a roughly linear way with age. PBMC samples, being unsorted, prevented any conclusive comparison of naive and antigen-experienced cells. The unknown donor CMV status may have confounded expanded clonotype changes.

Sequencing was done on a sample of blood. This TCR came from a woman aged 60 to 75 in good health.

CDR3 loop: CASSQHGSGIGAETQYF. CDR3 coding DNA: TGTGCCAGCAGTCAACACGGTAGCGGGATAGGTGCGGAGACCCAGTACTTC. The chain recombines TRBV5-6 with TRBJ2-5, with TRBD2 matching 8 bases. The germline V gene encodes CDR1 SGHDT and CDR2 YYEEEE. With 5 bases clipped from V and 5 bases from J, the junction kept 17 bases outside the gene matches. This CDR3 comprises 17 residues. Combining the CDR3 with reference TRBV5-6 and TRBJ2-5 gives the whole variable domain DAGVTQSPTHLIKTRGQQVTLRCSPKSGHDTVSWYQQALGQGPQFIFQYYEEEERQRGNFPDRFSGHQFPNYSSELNVNALLLGDSALYLCASSQHGSGIGAETQYFGPGTRLLVL.